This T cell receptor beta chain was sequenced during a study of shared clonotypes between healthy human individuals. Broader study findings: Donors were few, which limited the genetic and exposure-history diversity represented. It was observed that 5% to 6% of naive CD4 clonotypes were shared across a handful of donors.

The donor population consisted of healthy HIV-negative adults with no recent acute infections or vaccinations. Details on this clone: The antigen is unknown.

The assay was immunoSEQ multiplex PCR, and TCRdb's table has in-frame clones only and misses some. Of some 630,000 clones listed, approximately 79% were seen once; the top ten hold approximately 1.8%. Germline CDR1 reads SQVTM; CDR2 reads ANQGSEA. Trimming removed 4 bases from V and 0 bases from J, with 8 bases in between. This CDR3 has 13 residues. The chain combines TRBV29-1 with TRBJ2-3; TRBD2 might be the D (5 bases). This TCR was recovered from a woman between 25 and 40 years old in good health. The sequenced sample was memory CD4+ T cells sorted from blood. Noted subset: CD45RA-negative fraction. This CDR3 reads CSVGAASTDTQYF. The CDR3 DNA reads TGCAGCGTTGGAGCGGCTAGCACAGATACGCAGTATTTT.